This T cell receptor (beta chain) emerged from a study of response to subunit inactivated influenza vaccine. General study points: There was a suggestion from the authors that each seasonal influenza vaccination recruits few new T cells.

TCRdb re-analysed the RT-PCR reads in MiXCR, keeping a single row per CDR3 protein. This table has 300,000 to 350,000 distinct CDR3 sequences, less than 25% appearing once. This CDR3 spans 13 amino acids. The germline gives CDR1 SGHAT, CDR2 FQNNGV. V lost 3 bases, J lost 8 bases, and 13 bases lay in between. This clonotype turned up a few times. Its specificity is not known. The sample was PBMCs from blood, taken approximately 20 months after vaccination. J is TRBJ1-1 and V is TRBV11-2; no reliable D call. The receptor was isolated from a man aged 50-75 years who received an inactivated influenza vaccine. The CDR3 is CASSFRRTGEAFF. The CDR3 region has the DNA TGTGCCAGCAGCTTCCGCCGGACGGGAGAAGCTTTCTTT.